The 18 T cell receptor beta chains reported below all come from one sample, sequenced in a study of human T cells and chemical hapten exposure. TCRdb ran MiXCR on the RACE reads and lists one entry per CDR3 protein. The sample shows more than 300,000 distinct CDR3 sequences, roughly 6% of them seen only once. The time point was: pre-sensitization, week 0. Noted treatment: therapeutic diphenylcyclopropenone sensitization with weekly scalp DPC. Sequencing was performed on whole blood, taken in connection with sensitization to the hapten diphenylcyclopropenone (DPC). The origin of the receptors is a woman between 18 and 30 years old with alopecia areata. Some clones in this sample may be carry-over from other donors' samples.

The rearrangement joins TRBV7-9 to TRBJ1-1; D remains unclear. The V and J ends lost 3 bases and 1 base respectively, with 9 bases between them. This CDR3 comprises 14 residues. Germline CDR1 is SEHNR and CDR2 is FQNEAQ (reference sequence). Written as DNA, the CDR3 is TGTGCCAGCAGCTTCGTTTTAGAGAACACTGAAGCTTTCTTT. Translation: CASSFVLENTEAFF. Full variable domain (rest looked up from reference TRBV7-9 and TRBJ1-1): DTGVSQNPRHKITKRGQNVTFRCDPISEHNRLYWYRQTLGQGPEFLTYFQNEAQLEKSRLLSDRFSAERPKGSFSTLEIQRTEQGDSAMYLCASSFVLENTEAFFGQGTRLTVV.

This clonotype was seen repeatedly, ten times or more. The J gene is TRBJ1-4, the V gene TRBV5-1, with 9 bases lining up with TRBD1. Looked up from germline, CDR1 is SGHRS and CDR2 is YFSETQ. Unmatched junction bases numbered 5, after V lost 4 bases and J lost 4 bases. The CDR3 is 15 amino acids. The CDR3 sequence: CASSPGDRDNEKLFF. For the CDR3, the DNA is TGCGCCAGCAGCCCCGGGGACAGGGATAATGAAAAACTGTTTTTT. Drawing the rest from reference TRBV5-1 and TRBJ1-4, the complete variable domain is KAGVTQTPRYLIKTRGQQVTLSCSPISGHRSVSWYQQTPGQGLQFLFEYFSETQRNKGNFPGRFSGRQFSNSRSEMNVSTLELGDSALYLCASSPGDRDNEKLFFGSGTQLSVL.

The genes are TRBV5-1 and TRBJ2-6; 11 positions agree with TRBD1. Trimming removed 3 bases from V and 0 bases from J; junction bases left unmatched: 5. The V gene's germline CDR1 is SGHRS and CDR2 YFSETQ. The CDR3 runs to 18 residues. The CDR3 here is CASSWDRGLSSGANVLTF. The CDR3 DNA reads TGCGCCAGCAGCTGGGACAGGGGGTTAAGCTCTGGGGCCAACGTCCTGACTTTC. Variable domain in full (rest from reference TRBV5-1 and TRBJ2-6): KAGVTQTPRYLIKTRGQQVTLSCSPISGHRSVSWYQQTPGQGLQFLFEYFSETQRNKGNFPGRFSGRQFSNSRSEMNVSTLELGDSALYLCASSWDRGLSSGANVLTFGAGSRLTVL.

The sample holds many counts of this clonotype. CDR3 nucleotides: TGCAGCGTTGAAGACCCTTCTGGGGGGCGAAACACTGAAGCTTTCTTT. Translation: CSVEDPSGGRNTEAFF. This rearrangement joins TRBV29-1 to TRBJ1-1, with D possibly matching TRBD1 (6 bases). The CDR3 is 16 residues long. The germline V gene encodes CDR1 SQVTM and CDR2 ANQGSEA. The V end was cut by 0 bases, the J end by 2 bases, with 16 bases between.

This clonotype was counted only a few times. The rearrangement uses TRBV6-6 and TRBJ1-3; 8 bases are a match to TRBD1. After removal of 8 bases from V and 8 bases from J, the junction contained 11 bases not matched to a gene. The CDR3 extends over 14 amino acids. Germline V gene sequence: CDR1 MNHNY, CDR2 SVGAGI (reference sequence). The CDR3 region is CASDPQGDLDTIYF. CDR3 DNA: TGTGCCAGCGACCCACAGGGGGATTTAGACACCATATATTTT.

Ten or more counts support this clonotype. This chain connects TRBV20-1 to TRBJ2-1, with 14 positions matching TRBD2. Germline assignment: CDR1 DFQATT and CDR2 SNEGSKA (reference sequence). Germline trimming cut 2 bases from V and 9 bases from J; bases unmatched to any gene: 6. The CDR3 runs 15 residues. The DNA of the CDR3 is TGCAGTGCTAGATCGGGACTAGCGGGGGTTGCTGAGCAGTTCTTC. As protein: CSARSGLAGVAEQFF.

The chain combines TRBV29-1 with TRBJ2-3; D gene unclear. Looked up from germline, CDR1 is SQVTM and CDR2 is ANQGSEA. The CDR3 extends over 13 amino acids. Trimming took off 6 bases at V and 6 bases at J, with 16 bases between the two ends. In nucleotides, the CDR3 is TGCAGCGTGCTTGCATCAACCGGGGATACGCAGTATTTT. Translation: CSVLASTGDTQYF.

This clonotype was seen more than once but under ten times. The rearrangement joins TRBV19 to TRBJ2-1; D may match TRBD1 or TRBD2 (5 bases each). Trimming took off 4 bases at V and 13 bases at J, with 17 bases between the two ends. Germline V gene sequence: CDR1 LNHDA, CDR2 SQIVND (reference sequence). The CDR3 length is 13 residues. In DNA form, the CDR3 reads TGTGCCAGTAGTACCCCGGGGCAAGGGGCACAGTTCTTC. It encodes CASSTPGQGAQFF.

The chain uses TRBV20-1 and TRBJ1-1; weak D call: TRBD1 (5 bases). V lost 3 bases to trimming and J lost 5 bases, with 13 bases between them. Germline CDR1 and CDR2: DFQATT and SNEGSKA (reference sequence). The CDR3 is 13 residues long. CDR3 protein: CSARGTGETEAFF. DNA for the CDR3: TGCAGTGCTAGGGGCACGGGGGAGACTGAAGCTTTCTTT.

This clonotype was found many times. The CDR3 DNA sequence: TGTGCCAGCAGCCAAGGATCGTCAGGGGGGTTTGGCTATGGCTACACCTTC. Amino acid sequence: CASSQGSSGGFGYGYTF. The chain is built from TRBV3-1 and TRBJ1-2; 7 bases align to TRBD1. The CDR3 has 17 amino acids. Germline-derived CDR1 and CDR2 are LGHDT and YNNKEL (reference sequence). V lost 1 base to trimming and J lost 4 bases; unmatched junction nucleotides: 12.

The sample holds many counts of this clonotype. The chain uses TRBV7-9 and TRBJ1-1; 7 bases are shared with TRBD1. Germline loops: CDR1 SEHNR, CDR2 FQNEAQ (reference sequence). The ends lost 4 bases at V and 2 bases at J; junction bases unmatched: 7. This CDR3 contains 15 residues. Here the CDR3 reads CASSSRRDSNTEAFF. CDR3 bases: TGTGCCAGCAGCTCCAGACGGGACAGTAACACTGAAGCTTTCTTT.

This clonotype was picked up a small number of times. V is TRBV11-3 and J is TRBJ2-7; TRBD1 is a possible D gene (5 bases). Germline V gives CDR1 SGHNT, CDR2 YENEEA. The CDR3 loop spans 15 amino acids. With 3 bases removed from V and 4 bases from J, the gap between germline ends came to 16 bases. The DNA of the CDR3 is TGTGCCAGCAGCTTTGGACATTCCCTTCTTTACGAGCAGTACTTC. It codes for CASSFGHSLLYEQYF.

The rearrangement uses TRBV7-2 and TRBJ2-5; 10 bases fit TRBD1. Germline values: CDR1 SGHTA, CDR2 FQGNSA. The CDR3 is made up of 15 amino acids. With 1 base clipped from V and 5 bases from J, the junction kept 4 bases outside the gene matches. Here the CDR3 DNA reads TGTGCCAGCAGCTTAGGTGACAGGGGGCGGGAGACCCAGTACTTC. This encodes CASSLGDRGRETQYF.

This clonotype was detected only a few times. The chain employs TRBV20-1 and TRBJ2-7; 10 nucleotides match TRBD1. The CDR3 is 14 amino acids. The trim removed 3 bases at V and 5 bases at J, leaving 7 bases unmatched. Germline V gives CDR1 DFQATT, CDR2 SNEGSKA (reference sequence). CDR3 DNA: TGCAGTGCTAGTCGGGACAGGGGTCTCCACGAGCAGTACTTC. As protein: CSASRDRGLHEQYF.

The rearrangement uses TRBV7-9 and TRBJ1-5, with 9 bases lining up with TRBD1. The germline gives CDR1 SEHNR, CDR2 FQNEAQ (reference sequence). The CDR3 runs to 18 residues. J lost 5 bases, V lost 5 bases, and 16 bases had no gene match. CDR3 sequence (DNA): TGTGCCAGCAGCCGTGTCGGTTCCGGGACAGGGCCCGATCAGCCCCAGCATTTT. This gives the protein CASSRVGSGTGPDQPQHF.

The CDR3 region is CASSLAGQGREQYF. The DNA of the CDR3 is TGTGCCAGCAGCTTGGCGGGACAGGGACGCGAGCAGTACTTC. The J gene is TRBJ2-7, the V gene TRBV11-1; 9 positions match TRBD1. Germline V gene lookup returns CDR1 SGHAT and CDR2 FQDESV (reference sequence). This CDR3 is built from 14 residues. J lost 6 bases, V lost 3 bases, and 6 bases had no gene match.

This clonotype was recorded a few times. The V and J genes are TRBV4-3 and TRBJ1-5; D gene uncertain. V lost 1 base and J lost 1, with 11 bases in between. CDR1 is LGHNA, CDR2 YSLEER, per germline. The CDR3 contains 16 residues. Here the CDR3 reads CASSQGPLGSNQPQHF. The CDR3 DNA is TGCGCCAGCAGCCAAGGACCTCTAGGGAGCAATCAGCCCCAGCATTTT.

This clonotype was observed many times. The CDR3 reads CSARDPQGLGKLFF. In DNA form, the CDR3 reads TGCAGTGCTAGAGATCCACAGGGGCTTGGAAAACTGTTTTTT. The rearrangement uses TRBV20-1 and TRBJ1-4; 7 bases agree with TRBD1. CDR1 DFQATT and CDR2 SNEGSKA come from the germline V gene (reference sequence). The length of the CDR3 is 14 residues. The junction had 8 bases not matched to a gene; V was cut back by 0 bases and J by 10 bases.